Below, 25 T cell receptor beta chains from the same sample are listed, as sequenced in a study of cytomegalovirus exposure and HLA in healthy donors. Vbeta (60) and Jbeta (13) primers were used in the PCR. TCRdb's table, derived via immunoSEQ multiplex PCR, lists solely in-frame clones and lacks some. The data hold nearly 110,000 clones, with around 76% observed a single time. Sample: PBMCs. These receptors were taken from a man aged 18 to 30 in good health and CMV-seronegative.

The CDR3 sequence is CASSQDRNTEAFF. In DNA form, the CDR3 reads TGTGCCAGCAGCCAAGATAGGAACACTGAAGCTTTCTTT. The chain carries TRBV14 and TRBJ1-1, with D uncertain. V lost 0 bases to trimming and J lost 1 base, with 3 bases between them. CDR1 is SGHDN and CDR2 is FVKESK in the germline V gene. The CDR3 runs to 13 residues.

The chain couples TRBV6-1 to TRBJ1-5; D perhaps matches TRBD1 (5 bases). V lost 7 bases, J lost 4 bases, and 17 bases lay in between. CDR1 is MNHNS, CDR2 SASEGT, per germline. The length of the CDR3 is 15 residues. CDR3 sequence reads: CASTSQGMGNQPQHF. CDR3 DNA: TGTGCCAGCACCTCCCAGGGCATGGGGAATCAGCCCCAGCATTTT.

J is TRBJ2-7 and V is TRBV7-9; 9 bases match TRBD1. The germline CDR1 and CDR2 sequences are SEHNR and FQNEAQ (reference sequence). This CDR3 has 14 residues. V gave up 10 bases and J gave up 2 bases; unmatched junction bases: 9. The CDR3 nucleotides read TGTGCCACCAGGAAGGGACAGGGCACCTACGAGCAGTACTTC. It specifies CATRKGQGTYEQYF.

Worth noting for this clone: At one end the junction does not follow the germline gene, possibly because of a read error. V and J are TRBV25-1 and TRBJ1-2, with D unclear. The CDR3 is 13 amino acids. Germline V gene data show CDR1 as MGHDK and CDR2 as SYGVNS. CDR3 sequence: CAMRHHPPYGYPF. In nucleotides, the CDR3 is TGTGCCATGCGACATCATCCCCCATATGGCTACCCCTTC.

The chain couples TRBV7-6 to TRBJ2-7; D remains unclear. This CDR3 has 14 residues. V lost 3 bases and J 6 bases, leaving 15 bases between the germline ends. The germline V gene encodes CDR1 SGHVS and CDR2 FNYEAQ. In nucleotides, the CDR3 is TGTGCCAGCAGCTTCGAGCCCCGGGTTTTCGAGCAGTACTTC. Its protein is CASSFEPRVFEQYF.

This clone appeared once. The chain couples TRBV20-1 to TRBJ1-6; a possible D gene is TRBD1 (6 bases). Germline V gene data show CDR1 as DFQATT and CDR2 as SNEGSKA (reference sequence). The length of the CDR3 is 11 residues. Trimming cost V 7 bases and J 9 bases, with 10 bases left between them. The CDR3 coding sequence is TGCAGTGTAACAGGGCTTTCACCCCTCCACTTT. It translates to CSVTGLSPLHF.

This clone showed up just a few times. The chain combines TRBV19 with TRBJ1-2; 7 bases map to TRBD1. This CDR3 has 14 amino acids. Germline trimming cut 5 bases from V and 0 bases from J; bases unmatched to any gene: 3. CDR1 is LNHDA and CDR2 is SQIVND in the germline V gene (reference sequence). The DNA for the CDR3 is TGTGCCAGTAGTGTCGACAGGGCTAACTATGGCTACACCTTC. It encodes CASSVDRANYGYTF.

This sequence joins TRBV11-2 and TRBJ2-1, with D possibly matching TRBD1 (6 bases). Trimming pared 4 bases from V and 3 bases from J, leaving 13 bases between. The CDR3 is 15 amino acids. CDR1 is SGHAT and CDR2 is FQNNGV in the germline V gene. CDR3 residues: CASSSGTTYYNEQFF. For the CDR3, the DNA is TGTGCCAGCAGCTCCGGGACAACGTACTACAATGAGCAGTTCTTC.

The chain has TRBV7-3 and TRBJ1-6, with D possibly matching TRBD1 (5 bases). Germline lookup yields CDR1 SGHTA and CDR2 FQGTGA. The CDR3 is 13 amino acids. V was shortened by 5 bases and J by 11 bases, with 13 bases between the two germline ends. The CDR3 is CASSRAGGPPLHF. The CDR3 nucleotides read TGTGCCAGCAGCCGCGCGGGGGGTCCACCCCTCCACTTT. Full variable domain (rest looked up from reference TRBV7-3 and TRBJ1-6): GAGVSQTPSNKVTEKGKYVELRCDPISGHTALYWYRQSLGQGPEFLIYFQGTGAADDSGLPNDRFFAVRPEGSVSTLKIQRTERGDSAVYLCASSRAGGPPLHFGNGTRLTVT.

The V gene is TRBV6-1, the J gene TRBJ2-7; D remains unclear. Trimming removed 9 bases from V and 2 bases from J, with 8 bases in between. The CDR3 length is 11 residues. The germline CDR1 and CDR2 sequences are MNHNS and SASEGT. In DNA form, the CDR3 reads TGTGCCAGTATCTTAGCCTACGAGCAGTACTTC. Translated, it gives CASILAYEQYF.

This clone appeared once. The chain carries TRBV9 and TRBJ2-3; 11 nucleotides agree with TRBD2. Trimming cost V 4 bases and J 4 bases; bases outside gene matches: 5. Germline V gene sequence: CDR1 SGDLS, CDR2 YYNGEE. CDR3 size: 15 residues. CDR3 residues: CASSLTSGGADTQYF. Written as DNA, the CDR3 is TGTGCCAGCAGCCTTACTAGCGGGGGCGCAGATACGCAGTATTTT.

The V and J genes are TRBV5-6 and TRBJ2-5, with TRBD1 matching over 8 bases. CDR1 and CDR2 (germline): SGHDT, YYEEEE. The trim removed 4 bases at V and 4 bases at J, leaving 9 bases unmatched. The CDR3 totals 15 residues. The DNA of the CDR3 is TGTGCCAGCAGCCCGGGGGACAGGTGGGGAGAGACCCAGTACTTC. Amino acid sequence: CASSPGDRWGETQYF.

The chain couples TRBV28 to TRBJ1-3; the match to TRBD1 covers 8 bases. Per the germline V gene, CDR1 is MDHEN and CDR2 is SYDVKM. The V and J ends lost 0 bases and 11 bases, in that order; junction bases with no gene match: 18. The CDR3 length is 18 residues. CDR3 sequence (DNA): TGTGCCAGCAGTTTATGGAAACCCGGGACAGGATCTTTCCAGCCCATATATTTT. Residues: CASSLWKPGTGSFQPIYF.

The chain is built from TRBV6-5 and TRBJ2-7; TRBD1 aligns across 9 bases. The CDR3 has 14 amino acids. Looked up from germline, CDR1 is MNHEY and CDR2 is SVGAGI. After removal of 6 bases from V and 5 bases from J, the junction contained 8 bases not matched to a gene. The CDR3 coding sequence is TGTGCCAGCAGCCGCGACAGGGGGAAGCACGAGCAGTACTTC. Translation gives CASSRDRGKHEQYF.

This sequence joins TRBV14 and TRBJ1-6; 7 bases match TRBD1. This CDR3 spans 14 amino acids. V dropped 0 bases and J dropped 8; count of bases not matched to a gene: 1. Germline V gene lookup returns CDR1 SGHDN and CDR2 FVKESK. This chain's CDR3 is CASSQDRGHSPLHF. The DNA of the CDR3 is TGTGCCAGCAGCCAAGATAGGGGGCATTCACCCCTCCACTTT. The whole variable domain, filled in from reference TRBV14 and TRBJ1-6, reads EAGVTQFPSHSVIEKGQTVTLRCDPISGHDNLYWYRRVMGKEIKFLLHFVKESKQDESGMPNNRFLAERTGGTYSTLKVQPAELEDSGVYFCASSQDRGHSPLHFGNGTRLTVT.

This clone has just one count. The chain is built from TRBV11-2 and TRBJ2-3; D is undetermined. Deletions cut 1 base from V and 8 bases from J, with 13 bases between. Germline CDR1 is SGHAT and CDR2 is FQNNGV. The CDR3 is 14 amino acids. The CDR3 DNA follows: TGTGCCAGCAGCTTAGTAGCTCCCCCCGGTACGCAGTATTTT. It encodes CASSLVAPPGTQYF. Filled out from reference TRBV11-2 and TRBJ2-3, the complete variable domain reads EAGVAQSPRYKIIEKRQSVAFWCNPISGHATLYWYQQILGQGPKLLIQFQNNGVVDDSQLPKDRFSAERLKGVDSTLKIQPAKLEDSAVYLCASSLVAPPGTQYFGPGTRLTVL.

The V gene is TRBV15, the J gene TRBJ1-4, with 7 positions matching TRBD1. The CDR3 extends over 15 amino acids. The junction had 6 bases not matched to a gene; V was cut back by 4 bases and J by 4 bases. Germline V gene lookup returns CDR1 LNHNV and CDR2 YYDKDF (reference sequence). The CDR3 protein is CATSKPGQFNEKLFF. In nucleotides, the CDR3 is TGTGCCACCAGCAAGCCGGGACAGTTTAATGAAAAACTGTTTTTT.

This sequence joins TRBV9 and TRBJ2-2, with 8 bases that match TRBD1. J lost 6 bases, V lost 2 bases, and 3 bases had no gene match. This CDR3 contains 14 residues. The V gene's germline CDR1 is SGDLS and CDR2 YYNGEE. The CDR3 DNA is TGTGCCAGCAGCGTCCAGGACAGGGCCGGGGAGCTGTTTTTT. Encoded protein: CASSVQDRAGELFF.

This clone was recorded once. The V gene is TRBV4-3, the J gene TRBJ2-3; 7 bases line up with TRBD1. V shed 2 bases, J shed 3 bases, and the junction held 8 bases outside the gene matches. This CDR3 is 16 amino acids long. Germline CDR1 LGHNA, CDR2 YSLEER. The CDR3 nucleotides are TGCGCCAGCAGCCAACAGACAGGGAGAGGGACAGATACGCAGTATTTT. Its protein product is CASSQQTGRGTDTQYF.

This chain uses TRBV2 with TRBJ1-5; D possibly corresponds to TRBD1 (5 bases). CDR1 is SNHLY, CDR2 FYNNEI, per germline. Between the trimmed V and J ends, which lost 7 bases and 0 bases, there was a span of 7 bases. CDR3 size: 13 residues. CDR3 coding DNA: TGTGCCAGCACGGACAATAGCAATCAGCCCCAGCATTTT. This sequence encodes CASTDNSNQPQHF.

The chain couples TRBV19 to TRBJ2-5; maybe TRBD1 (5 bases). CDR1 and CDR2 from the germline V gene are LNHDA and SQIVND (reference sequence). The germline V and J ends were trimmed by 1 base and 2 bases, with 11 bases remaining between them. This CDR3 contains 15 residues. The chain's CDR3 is CASSIGLTEQETQYF. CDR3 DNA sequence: TGTGCCAGTAGTATAGGGTTGACAGAGCAAGAGACCCAGTACTTC. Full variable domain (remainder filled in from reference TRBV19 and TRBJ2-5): DGGITQSPKYLFRKEGQNVTLSCEQNLNHDAMYWYRQDPGQGLRLIYYSQIVNDFQKGDIAEGYSVSREKKESFPLTVTSAQKNPTAFYLCASSIGLTEQETQYFGPGTRLLVL.

The CDR3 region has the DNA TGTGCCAGTAGAGGACTAGGACCCCTGGAGACCCAGTACTTC. Its protein product is CASRGLGPLETQYF. The rearrangement joins TRBV19 to TRBJ2-5, with 7 bases fitting TRBD2. The germline CDR1 and CDR2 sequences are LNHDA and SQIVND (reference sequence). The V segment lost 6 bases and the J segment 5 bases; nucleotides outside the gene matches: 9. CDR3 length: 14 residues.

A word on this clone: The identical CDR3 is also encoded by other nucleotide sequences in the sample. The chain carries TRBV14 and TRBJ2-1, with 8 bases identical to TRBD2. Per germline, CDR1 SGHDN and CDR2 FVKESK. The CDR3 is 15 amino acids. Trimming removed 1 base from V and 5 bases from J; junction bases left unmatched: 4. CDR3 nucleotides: TGTGCCAGCAGCCAAGCCGGGGGGGCCAACAATGAGCAGTTCTTC. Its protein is CASSQAGGANNEQFF.

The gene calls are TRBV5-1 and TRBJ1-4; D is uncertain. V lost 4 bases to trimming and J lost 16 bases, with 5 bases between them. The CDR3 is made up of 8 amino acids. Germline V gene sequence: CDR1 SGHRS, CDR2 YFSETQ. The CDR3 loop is CASSPSFF. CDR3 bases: TGCGCCAGCAGCCCCTCGTTTTTT. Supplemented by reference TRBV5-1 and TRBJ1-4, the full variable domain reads KAGVTQTPRYLIKTRGQQVTLSCSPISGHRSVSWYQQTPGQGLQFLFEYFSETQRNKGNFPGRFSGRQFSNSRSEMNVSTLELGDSALYLCASSPSFFGSGTQLSVL.

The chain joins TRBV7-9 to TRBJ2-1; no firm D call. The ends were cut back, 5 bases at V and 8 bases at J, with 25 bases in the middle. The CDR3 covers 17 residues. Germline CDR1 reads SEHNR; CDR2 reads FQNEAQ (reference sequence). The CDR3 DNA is TGTGCCAGCAGCAGTAATATCGTACGCCTATTTACCGATGAGCAGTTCTTC. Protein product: CASSSNIVRLFTDEQFF.